This T cell receptor (beta chain) was recovered during a study of cytomegalovirus exposure and HLA in healthy donors (TCRdb year 2017). For the study in its entirety: An earlier analysis of some 600 of the donors reported about 280 Gb of sequence data and some 110 million unique TCR beta sequences obtained from about 180 million T cells. Donor age, sex, ethnicity and CMV serostatus were compiled alongside the repertoire data. Several DR-DQ haplotypes were treated as single units for association and clustering because of strong linkage in the cohort. The study used immunosequencing to profile the T cell repertoires of several hundred subjects and linked those repertoires to cytomegalovirus serostatus. Every discovery cohort repertoire had been produced on one sequencing platform. The aim of the study was to test whether cataloging public T cell receptors could identify signatures of past pathogen exposure. Genome-wide SNP genotypes for about 65% of the roughly 670 donors were used in a later genetic analysis, which treated that subset as a discovery cohort. To study patterns of TCR occurrence, a later analysis re-analyzed previously published TCR beta repertoires from just over 650 donors and added high-resolution HLA genotyping. On average, around 230,000 unique TCR beta nucleotide sequences were sequenced per donor among several hundred genotyped donors of the cohort, with roughly 18% of those sequences being non-productive. The number of donors typed differed by locus, with about 620-630 for A, B, C, DRB1 and DQB1, 522 for DQA1, about 610 for DPA1, and approximately 470 for DPB1. HLA typing included class I and class II loci at four-digit resolution. To predict cytomegalovirus infection status, the study brought together high-throughput TCR immunosequencing, statistical association of individual TCRs with disease status, and machine learning. In the later analysis, no new phenotypic data were used to find candidate immune exposures; instead, reliance was placed on TCR beta sequences and their occurrence across donors. A separate validation cohort of 90 to 150 different subjects was used in addition to the approximately 700-subject first cohort. Among the roughly 400 genotyped donors, approximately 82% belonged to the genetic ancestry cluster associated with self-reported Caucasian donors. An earlier analysis of some 600 of the donors applied high-throughput TCR beta sequencing to assess whether each TCR beta V gene segment acted as functional or pseudogenic. About 300 gigabases of sequencing data and approximately 84 million unique TCR sequences were included in an early release covering roughly 600 HLA-typed donors. Results and caveats for the whole study, not just this receptor: In the study, 150 to 200 TCR beta chains were listed as associated with cytomegalovirus. In an earlier analysis of a few hundred of the donors, most TCR beta V segments were observed in productive rearrangements about 87% or about 30% of the time, broadly matching IMGT annotations. A cluster of highly shared sequence variants was judged likely to be a technical artifact of the sequencing pipeline. According to a later analysis, parvovirus B19, influenza, CMV and Epstein-Barr virus appeared linked to several top co-occurrence clusters. Because some donors lacked HLA typing at each locus, the association tests relied only on the typed subset. Linkage disequilibrium might explain the correlated functional status among segregating V segments, but an unknown experimental factor could not be ruled out. Because counts were too low, about 18 rarely observed V segments, including chromosome 9 orphons, were left out of the earlier analysis of 587 of the donors. In vitro tests confirmed that a few of the cytomegalovirus-associated TCR beta chains recognize cytomegalovirus antigens. Most CMV-associated TCR beta chains appeared to be HLA-restricted in a later analysis, and the HLA associations seemed to be driven largely by CMV exposure. In a later genetic analysis, a missense DCLRE1C variant was associated with V-gene and J-gene trimming of TCR beta chains, and the association was replicated in an independent cohort. In both the original and validation cohorts, the classifier was reported to diagnose cytomegalovirus status with high specificity and sensitivity. For the cohort, immune exposure information was limited to CMV serostatus. Specific HLA alleles were associated with 15,000 to 20,000 TCR beta sequences at a false discovery rate of 0.05 in a later analysis. The cohort was sequenced for TCR beta chains only, and without alpha or paired-chain data the features that could be detected were limited. According to the authors, the approach could potentially be generalized to other disease states and immunological phenotypes. Roughly uniform sequencing depth across donors was assumed in presence/absence analyses, although this assumption may not hold. Most TCR sequences were observed very rarely across donors, whereas some public TCRs were present in many individuals. A later genetic analysis reported fewer N-insertions in productive TCRs among donors in an Asian-associated ancestry cluster than the approximately 700-donor mean. In a later analysis, HLA-associated TCR beta chains showed more clonal expansion and lower generation probabilities than non-associated chains that were equally common. Some IMGT-functional V segments, including TRBV6-2 and TRBV6-3, could not be distinguished by the 87-base-pair reads and were therefore excluded. In a later analysis, the rate of TCR association differed among HLA loci, with DRB1 alleles having the most associated TCRs and HLA-C alleles having the fewest. Strong co-occurrence of HLA alleles, especially DR and DQ, made assigning TCR associations to individual alleles difficult. A further reported finding was that TCR beta sequences accurately predicted the HLA-A and HLA-B alleles for most subjects in the first cohort.

Library prep was done by the immunoSEQ multiplex PCR assay. For the multiplex PCR, a mixture combining 60 forward primers for TCR Vbeta segments and 13 reverse primers for TCR Jbeta segments was used. Amplification of the CDR3 region of rearranged TCR beta genes was performed with a multiplex PCR assay on genomic DNA. The Illumina HiSeq System was used to sequence the amplified TCR beta libraries as 87-base-pair reads. In the original analysis: A later analysis tallied around 82 million unique TCR beta chains across the roughly 610 repertoires, and some 10 million of those chains were shared by two or more donors. A nearest-neighbor algorithm error-corrected the raw reads and collapsed the reads into unique sequences, merging closely related sequences to remove PCR and sequencing errors. To assign V, D and J gene segments, CDR3 sequences were aligned to IMGT reference sequences. Each retained sequence needed at least a six-nucleotide match to both a V gene segment and a J gene segment. A rearrangement counted as productive if the CDR3 had no stop codons and remained in frame with V and J, and every other rearrangement counted as non-productive. CDR3 was defined by IMGT convention, running from the second conserved V-encoded cysteine to the conserved J-encoded phenylalanine. The earlier analysis of roughly 590 of the donors excluded sequences that lacked an unambiguous match to a single V gene segment. In an earlier analysis of several hundred of the donors, V segments were called functional above 56.7% productive rearrangements and were called segregating when the between-donor standard deviation exceeded 5%. A statistical classification framework was built to diagnose cytomegalovirus status from the catalog of TCR beta chain sequences. In a later analysis, TCR nucleotide sequences were compared against IMGT/GENE-DB human TR gene sequences so that V and J genes could be assigned. Using the TCRdist pipeline, a later analysis assigned CDR3 sequences along with most-parsimonious VDJ recombination scenarios. A later analysis defined each TCR beta chain by its CDR3 amino acid sequence plus V-gene family, and excluded reads lacking a unique V-gene family. As a way to deal with suspected cross-contamination and a sequencing artifact, a later analysis dropped approximately 590 nucleotide sequences that were highly shared and had low generation probability. A later analysis calculated a clonal expansion index for each public chain from normalized within-repertoire ranks of inferred template counts. In a later analysis, generation probabilities were computed using a VDJ recombination model fitted to out-of-frame rearrangements, and the results were checked against IGoR. In a later analysis, TCR-TCR, TCR-HLA and TCR-CMV co-occurrence was scored with hypergeometric tests, and a repertoire-size bias correction was applied to TCR pairs. False discovery rates were estimated in a later analysis by permuting HLA or CMV assignments 20 times. In a later analysis, co-occurring TCRs were grouped using DBSCAN, and TCRdist sequence similarity was added for clustering within HLA-allele-positive subsets. For co-occurrence clustering, repertoires with fewer than 30,000 or more than 120,000 public chains were excluded, along with a handful of repertoires with anomalous nucleotide sharing. In its TCRdb copy, this immuneACCESS table keeps in-frame sequences only and misses some clones. Where compared with another copy, unresolved V genes explain less than half of these, and the others have no known cause. From that table come the V and J calls and clone size; the DNA was used to work out D and trimming. For this sample there are some 120,000 clones; approximately 15% appear just once. In total, the top ten clones hold roughly 2% of the sample.

Notes on this clone: No cognate antigen has been identified for it. The sample holds no much larger clone one base away, and base qualities are not on file.

Here V drops 0 bases and J drops 0 bases, and the junction holds 1 base not matched to any gene. Measured from the cysteine to the phenylalanine, the CDR3 is 16 residues long. Only the CDR3 DNA stays, 48 bases, in frame from base 1. Reading the germline V gene gives CDR1 MNHEY and CDR2 SVGAGI. The cohort comprised approximately 700 healthy bone marrow donors. Cohort members were all nominally healthy when sampled, although unrecorded immune exposures were likely present. The donor was CMV seronegative and was included in the group of over 300 seronegative cohort members. Every donor gave a peripheral blood sample, and the peripheral blood mononuclear cells from that sample were used for TCR beta sequencing. The Qiagen DNeasy Blood Extraction Kit was used to extract genomic DNA from the blood cell samples.

Sequenced material: PBMCs. This TCR came from a woman in her late teens or twenties in good health and CMV-seronegative. The chain uses TRBV6-5 and TRBJ1-3; 8 central bases correspond to TRBD1. At the DNA level, the sequence is TGTGCCAGCAGTTACTCGGACAGGGACTCTGGAAACACCATATATTTT. It specifies CASSYSDRDSGNTIYF.